The 22 T cell receptor beta chains listed next were all sequenced from one sample in a study of technical replicates of blood from several donors. TCRdb's table, derived via immunoSEQ multiplex PCR, lists solely in-frame clones and lacks some. The sample has over 70,000 clones, approximately 91% seen once. Sequenced input: PBMCs. The receptor set was obtained from a human donor in good health. Some clones in this sample may be carry-over from other donors' samples.

This clone was picked up a small number of times. The rearrangement uses TRBV19 and TRBJ1-1, with a weak D call TRBD1 (5 bases). CDR1 LNHDA and CDR2 SQIVND come from the germline V gene (reference sequence). The CDR3 sequence is 15 residues long. Trimming stripped 5 bases from V and 3 bases from J, with 16 bases between. CDR3 sequence: CASSVPRGEYTEAFF. For the CDR3, the DNA is TGTGCCAGTAGTGTGCCCCGGGGGGAGTACACTGAAGCTTTCTTT.

This chain links TRBV11-3 with TRBJ2-4; 11 bases align to TRBD1. The CDR3 has 15 residues. With V trimmed by 5 bases and J by 3 bases, 3 bases remained unmatched. Germline V CDR1 and CDR2: SGHNT, YENEEA. CDR3 DNA: TGTGCCAGCAGCACGGGACAGGGGGACAAAAACATTCAGTACTTC. Translated, it gives CASSTGQGDKNIQYF. Based on the CDR3 plus reference TRBV11-3 and TRBJ2-4, the full variable domain is EAGVVQSPRYKIIEKKQPVAFWCNPISGHNTLYWYLQNLGQGPELLIRYENEEAVDDSQLPKDRFSAERLKGVDSTLKIQPAELGDSAVYLCASSTGQGDKNIQYFGAGTRLSVL.

This rearrangement joins TRBV18 to TRBJ1-5, with D tentatively TRBD1 (6 bases). The V and J ends lost 6 bases and 1 base respectively, with 19 bases between them. The CDR3 covers 17 residues. Germline V gene lookup returns CDR1 KGHSH and CDR2 LQKENI. The CDR3 sequence: CASSLSRGAGSNQPQHF. The CDR3 coding sequence is TGTGCCAGCTCTCTGAGCCGGGGGGCAGGGAGCAATCAGCCCCAGCATTTT.

The chain uses TRBV6-6 and TRBJ2-5; 11 bases agree with TRBD2. Germline CDR1 is MNHNY and CDR2 is SVGAGI (reference sequence). With V trimmed by 6 bases and J by 4 bases, 4 bases remained unmatched. This CDR3 has 14 amino acids. The CDR3 sequence: CASRLAGGGETQYF. For the CDR3, the DNA is TGTGCCAGCAGATTAGCGGGGGGGGGAGAGACCCAGTACTTC.

This chain links TRBV2 with TRBJ1-4; D not certain. The CDR3 has 12 amino acids. The germline gives CDR1 SNHLY, CDR2 FYNNEI. V was shortened by 6 bases and J by 12 bases, with 14 bases between the two germline ends. CDR3 residues: CASRGRREQLFF. For the CDR3, the DNA is TGTGCCAGCAGGGGCCGGCGGGAGCAACTGTTTTTT.

This clone was seen only a few times. The chain carries TRBV4-1 and TRBJ1-2, with 11 bases fitting TRBD1. The CDR3 is made up of 14 amino acids. V was pared by 4 bases and J by 3 bases, with 1 base of the junction left unmatched. CDR1 and CDR2 from the germline V gene are MGHRA and YSYEKL. This CDR3 is CASSPGQGDYGYTF. The CDR3 coding sequence is TGCGCCAGCAGCCCGGGACAGGGGGACTATGGCTACACCTTC.

The V call is TRBV6-1, the J call TRBJ2-4; possible D gene TRBD1, 5 bases. Germline V gene lookup returns CDR1 MNHNS and CDR2 SASEGT. The V end lost 1 base, the J end lost 9 bases, and 10 bases lay between the germline ends. There are 13 residues in the CDR3. In DNA, the CDR3 is TGTGCCAGCAGTGAAGAGGAAAGGGGCATTCAGTACTTC. Its protein is CASSEEERGIQYF.

CDR3 protein: CASSLPVNTEAFF. DNA of the CDR3: TGTGCCAGCAGCCTCCCGGTGAACACTGAAGCTTTCTTT. J is TRBJ1-1 and V is TRBV7-9, with D unresolved. Trimming shortened V by 5 bases and J by 0 bases, and 7 bases separated the two germline ends. Germline loops: CDR1 SEHNR, CDR2 FQNEAQ (reference sequence). The CDR3 is 13 amino acids. Filled out from reference TRBV7-9 and TRBJ1-1, the complete variable domain reads DTGVSQNPRHKITKRGQNVTFRCDPISEHNRLYWYRQTLGQGPEFLTYFQNEAQLEKSRLLSDRFSAERPKGSFSTLEIQRTEQGDSAMYLCASSLPVNTEAFFGQGTRLTVV.

The chain carries TRBV4-3 and TRBJ2-5, with D perhaps matching TRBD1 (5 bases). Per germline, CDR1 LGHNA and CDR2 YSLEER. V was cut by 0 bases and J by 4 bases, with 6 bases left in between. The CDR3 is made up of 13 amino acids. Here the CDR3 DNA reads TGCGCCAGCAGCCAAGATAGGGGAGAGACCCAGTACTTC. Encoded protein: CASSQDRGETQYF.

This chain links TRBV7-3 with TRBJ2-3; a possible D gene is TRBD2 (6 bases). CDR1 and CDR2 (germline): SGHTA, FQGTGA. The CDR3 is made up of 15 amino acids. Trimming stripped 1 base from V and 1 base from J, with 9 bases between. CDR3: CASSLRGGGTDTQYF. In DNA form, the CDR3 reads TGTGCCAGCAGCTTAAGGGGCGGGGGCACAGATACGCAGTATTTT.

CDR3 DNA sequence: TGTGCCAGTAACCCATCCCCAGGGGCCCCTGAAGCTTTCTTT. Protein sequence: CASNPSPGAPEAFF. The V call is TRBV19, the J call TRBJ1-1; weak D call: TRBD1 (6 bases). CDR3 length: 14 residues. The germline V gene has CDR1 LNHDA and CDR2 SQIVND (reference sequence). Trimming pared 7 bases from V and 6 bases from J, leaving 18 bases between.

The chain couples TRBV5-4 to TRBJ1-6, with D possibly matching TRBD1 (6 bases). The germline V and J ends were trimmed by 4 bases and 0 bases, with 14 bases remaining between them. The length of the CDR3 is 17 residues. The germline CDR1 and CDR2 sequences are SGHNT and YYREEE (reference sequence). CDR3 region: CASSQRGGSSYNSPLHF. The DNA for the CDR3 is TGTGCCAGCAGCCAGAGGGGGGGCAGCTCCTATAATTCACCCCTCCACTTT. Filled out from reference TRBV5-4 and TRBJ1-6, the complete variable domain reads ETGVTQSPTHLIKTRGQQVTLRCSSQSGHNTVSWYQQALGQGPQFIFQYYREEENGRGNFPPRFSGLQFPNYSSELNVNALELDDSALYLCASSQRGGSSYNSPLHFGNGTRLTVT.

The chain links TRBV29-1 to TRBJ2-3; D gene uncertain. Germline lookup yields CDR1 SQVTM and CDR2 ANQGSEA. Trimming removed 3 bases at V and 0 bases at J, with 10 bases between. The CDR3 length is 14 residues. The CDR3 is CSVEPVGSTDTQYF. Written as DNA, the CDR3 is TGCAGCGTTGAGCCAGTCGGGAGCACAGATACGCAGTATTTT.

Note on this clone: The junction differs from germline at one of its ends, possibly a read error. The CDR3 region has the DNA TGCGCCAGCAGCCAAGTGGGACAGCAGTTC. It yields the protein CASSQVGQQF. This sequence joins TRBV4-1 and TRBJ2-7; 7 bases line up with TRBD1. This CDR3 is 10 amino acids long. Germline loops: CDR1 MGHRA, CDR2 YSYEKL.

This rearrangement joins TRBV6-5 to TRBJ2-7, with D possibly TRBD1 on 6 matching bases. CDR1 MNHEY and CDR2 SVGAGI come from the germline V gene. The V end lost 6 bases, the J end lost 2 bases, and 11 bases lay between the germline ends. The CDR3 is 13 amino acids. In nucleotides, the CDR3 is TGTGCCAGCAGGGACAGACTAACCTACGAGCAGTACTTC. This encodes CASRDRLTYEQYF.

The V call is TRBV18, the J call TRBJ2-3, with 8 bases aligning to TRBD2. This CDR3 contains 16 residues. Germline-derived CDR1 and CDR2 are KGHSH and LQKENI. The junction had 14 bases not matched to a gene; V was cut back by 6 bases and J by 6 bases. DNA of the CDR3: TGTGCCAGCTCGGGCAGCGGGGGAAATAATCGGGATACGCAGTATTTT. It specifies CASSGSGGNNRDTQYF.

The chain has TRBV5-6 and TRBJ2-1, with TRBD2 matching over 8 bases. CDR1 and CDR2 (germline): SGHDT, YYEEEE. Unmatched junction bases numbered 7, after V lost 1 base and J lost 7 bases. There are 15 residues in the CDR3. The CDR3 coding sequence is TGTGCCAGCAGCTTGCCGGGACTAGGCGGAAATGAGCAGTTCTTC. Its protein product is CASSLPGLGGNEQFF.

The chain carries TRBV5-5 and TRBJ1-4; D uncertain. Between the trimmed V and J ends, which lost 4 bases and 2 bases, there was a span of 9 bases. The CDR3 is 14 residues long. From germline, CDR1 is SGHKS and CDR2 YYEKEE (reference sequence). The CDR3 nucleotides read TGTGCCAGCAGCCCCGGGGATACTAATGAAAAACTGTTTTTT. This sequence encodes CASSPGDTNEKLFF.

The chain uses TRBV6-1 and TRBJ1-2; a possible D gene is TRBD1 (6 bases). Germline V gene lookup returns CDR1 MNHNS and CDR2 SASEGT. The CDR3 sequence is 13 residues long. V was pared by 2 bases and J by 8 bases, with 12 bases between. The CDR3 spells CASSEWGLRGYTF. The CDR3 region has the DNA TGTGCCAGCAGTGAATGGGGGCTCAGGGGCTACACCTTC.

This rearrangement joins TRBV10-1 to TRBJ2-2; 10 bases line up with TRBD1. The CDR3 sequence is 14 residues long. CDR1 and CDR2 (germline): WNHNN, SYGVQD (reference sequence). J was trimmed by 5 bases and V by 10 bases; bases with no gene match: 7. The CDR3 reads CATGQGDCTGELFF. The CDR3 bases are TGCGCCACTGGACAGGGGGATTGTACCGGGGAGCTGTTTTTT.

The CDR3 nucleotides are TGTGCCAGCAGCGTAGACCAGGGAAACATTCAGTACTTC. Translated: CASSVDQGNIQYF. This sequence joins TRBV9 and TRBJ2-4, with D possibly TRBD1 on 5 matching bases. The germline V gene has CDR1 SGDLS and CDR2 YYNGEE. This CDR3 is built from 13 residues. V lost 0 bases and J lost 6, with 7 bases in between.

This chain connects TRBV6-5 to TRBJ1-1; D is ambiguous. The germline V gene has CDR1 MNHEY and CDR2 SVGAGI. This CDR3 region has 12 residues. V gave up 8 bases and J gave up 4 bases, with 11 bases separating them. The CDR3 DNA is TGTGCCAGCTCCATACCGGGCACTGAAGCTTTCTTT. The encoded protein is CASSIPGTEAFF.